Listed here are 24 T cell receptor beta chains from one sample, sequenced in a study of blood T cell repertoires in COVID-19 (dated by TCRdb to 2019 to 2021). Libraries were made using the immunoSEQ multiplex PCR assay. Imported from immuneACCESS, the table was reduced by TCRdb to in-frame sequences with V and J called. These copies leave out some clones; in studies compared against another copy, an unresolved V gene accounts for under half, and the cause of the remainder is not known. The sample profile shows approximately 210,000 clones; 88% of them were found once. Of the sample, around 0.72% is held by the ten largest clones. The sample consisted of peripheral blood. The receptors here all came from a man aged 40-50 years with acute or convalescent COVID-19.

This chain connects TRBV7-2 to TRBJ2-1; possible D gene TRBD2, 6 bases. V lost 5 bases and J 3 bases, leaving 11 bases between the germline ends. The CDR3 extends over 14 amino acids. CDR1 and CDR2 from the germline V gene are SGHTA and FQGNSA. DNA of the CDR3: TGTGCCAGCAGCAGACCGCGGGACTACAATGAGCAGTTCTTC. Its translation: CASSRPRDYNEQFF.

This clone was recorded once. Here the CDR3 reads CASSSRTSGHTYEQYF. CDR3 bases: TGTGCCAGCAGCTCCCGGACTAGCGGCCACACCTACGAGCAGTACTTC. V gene TRBV7-3 combines with J gene TRBJ2-7; 10 bases fit TRBD2. The J segment lost 2 bases and the V segment lost 4 bases, leaving 8 bases of the junction unmatched. The CDR3 is 16 amino acids. The V gene's germline CDR1 is SGHTA and CDR2 FQGTGA.

J is TRBJ1-2 and V is TRBV27; possibly TRBD1 for D (5 bases). This CDR3 has 15 residues. Germline CDR1 is MNHEY and CDR2 is SMNVEV (reference sequence). Trimming stripped 0 bases from V and 4 bases from J, with 12 bases between. CDR3 in DNA: TGTGCCAGCAGTTTATCGACAGTTTCCCCCTATGGCTACACCTTC. It specifies CASSLSTVSPYGYTF.

This clone has only one observation. The chain recombines TRBV4-2 with TRBJ2-7; TRBD2 might be the D (6 bases). Germline lookup yields CDR1 LGHNA and CDR2 YNFKEQ. This CDR3 region has 12 residues. V lost 4 bases and J lost 2, with 6 bases in between. DNA of the CDR3: TGTGCCAGCAGCCGCGGGGCCTACGAGCAGTACTTC. Amino acids: CASSRGAYEQYF.

This clone was picked up one time. The rearrangement uses TRBV19 and TRBJ2-7, with TRBD2 matching over 7 bases. V was pared by 2 bases and J by 1 base, with 11 bases of the junction left unmatched. Germline V gene data show CDR1 as LNHDA and CDR2 as SQIVND (reference sequence). This CDR3 is built from 17 residues. CDR3 loop: CASSIQAAGVSSYEQYF. In DNA form, the CDR3 reads TGTGCCAGTAGTATACAGGCGGCGGGGGTGAGTTCCTACGAGCAGTACTTC.

The chain uses TRBV7-8 and TRBJ2-6; no definite D call. The CDR3 is 17 residues long. V shed 5 bases and J shed 0 bases, with 14 bases lying between them. CDR1 and CDR2 from the germline V gene are SGHVS and FQNEAQ. The CDR3 loop reads CASSHSLGSSGANVLTF. CDR3 in DNA: TGTGCCAGCAGCCACAGTCTGGGCAGCTCTGGGGCCAACGTCCTGACTTTC.

V usage is TRBV28 and J usage is TRBJ1-6, with TRBD1 matching 8 bases. Trimming took 5 bases from V and 3 from J; bases not matched to a gene: 3. Germline V gene sequence: CDR1 MDHEN, CDR2 SYDVKM. The CDR3 contains 15 residues. The CDR3 DNA reads TGTGCCAGCAGTCTAGGACAGGGCTATAATTCACCCCTCCACTTT. It yields the protein CASSLGQGYNSPLHF.

The chain links TRBV6-6 to TRBJ1-5; 7 positions match TRBD1. Trimming removed 6 bases from V and 6 bases from J; junction bases left unmatched: 5. The CDR3 has 13 amino acids. Germline V gives CDR1 MNHNY, CDR2 SVGAGI (reference sequence). The CDR3 spells CASSLTGAQPQHF. The DNA of the CDR3 is TGTGCCAGCAGCTTAACAGGGGCTCAGCCCCAGCATTTT.

This clone occurred once. The chain carries TRBV19 and TRBJ2-7; 9 nucleotides line up with TRBD1. The CDR3 contains 16 residues. From germline, CDR1 is LNHDA and CDR2 SQIVND (reference sequence). Trimming removed 6 bases from V and 3 bases from J; junction bases left unmatched: 12. The CDR3 sequence: CASRPAGTGPFYEQYF. CDR3 in DNA: TGTGCCAGTAGACCCGCCGGGACAGGGCCGTTCTACGAGCAGTACTTC.

V gene TRBV4-1 combines with J gene TRBJ1-1; 8 nucleotides match TRBD1. This CDR3 has 16 residues. The germline V gene has CDR1 MGHRA and CDR2 YSYEKL. V trimming: 0 bases; J trimming: 5 bases; junction bases outside the gene matches: 8. The CDR3 protein is CASSQEGAGGRTEAFF. Written as DNA, the CDR3 is TGCGCCAGCAGCCAAGAAGGTGCAGGGGGCAGGACTGAAGCTTTCTTT.

The gene calls are TRBV2 and TRBJ1-2, with D possibly matching TRBD1 (5 bases). This CDR3 has 11 residues. V gave up 6 bases and J gave up 7 bases, with 9 bases separating them. Looked up from germline, CDR1 is SNHLY and CDR2 is FYNNEI. CDR3 nucleotides: TGTGCCAGCAGGGGGCTCGGTGGCTACACCTTC. This gives the protein CASRGLGGYTF.

The rearrangement links TRBV6-5 to TRBJ2-7; the D gene is possibly TRBD1 (5 bases). V lost 11 bases to trimming and J lost 6 bases, with 23 bases between them. The CDR3 sequence is 14 residues long. The germline gives CDR1 MNHEY, CDR2 SVGAGI. This CDR3 reads CAHGATVARGEQYF. Written as DNA, the CDR3 is TGTGCCCATGGGGCGACAGTTGCACGAGGCGAGCAGTACTTC.

As to this clone: This may be a read error: a much more frequent sequence differs by one nucleotide. Other DNA sequences from this sample encode an identical CDR3 as well. The chain has TRBV27 and TRBJ1-3; D might be TRBD1 (6 bases). The V end was cut by 2 bases, the J end by 4 bases, with 6 bases between. There are 13 residues in the CDR3. Germline assignment: CDR1 MNHEY and CDR2 SMNVEV (reference sequence). The CDR3 DNA sequence: TGTGCCAGCAGTTTACAGGGGGGAAACACCATATATTTT. This gives the protein CASSLQGGNTIYF.

This sequence joins TRBV12-3 or TRBV12-4 and TRBJ1-2; D is possibly TRBD1 (6 bases). With 5 bases removed from V and 6 bases from J, the gap between germline ends came to 13 bases. The CDR3 totals 13 residues. CDR3 DNA sequence: TGTGCCAGCAGTCCACAGGGTGCCCATGGCTACACCTTC. Translating it yields CASSPQGAHGYTF.

The chain uses TRBV4-3 and TRBJ1-3; D unresolved. CDR1 and CDR2 (germline): LGHNA, YSLEER. The germline V and J ends were trimmed by 1 base and 0 bases, with 10 bases remaining between them. This CDR3 comprises 16 residues. The CDR3 reads CASSQGPVSSGNTIYF. CDR3 DNA sequence: TGCGCCAGCAGCCAAGGCCCAGTTTCCTCTGGAAACACCATATATTTT.

This chain links TRBV28 with TRBJ2-7; 8 nucleotides line up with TRBD2. The J segment lost 12 bases and the V segment lost 5 bases, leaving 12 bases of the junction unmatched. The CDR3 contains 13 residues. CDR1 is MDHEN, CDR2 SYDVKM, per germline. CDR3 amino acids: CASSPYRAGVGYF. In nucleotides, the CDR3 is TGTGCCAGCAGTCCCTACCGAGCGGGAGTAGGGTACTTC.

The chain recombines TRBV5-6 with TRBJ1-2; the match to TRBD1 covers 8 bases. CDR3 length: 14 amino acids. V dropped 2 bases and J dropped 4; count of bases not matched to a gene: 4. Germline values: CDR1 SGHDT, CDR2 YYEEEE. This CDR3 is CASSFQGARYGYTF. For the CDR3, the DNA is TGTGCCAGCAGCTTTCAGGGGGCCCGCTATGGCTACACCTTC.

This clone was counted once. The chain combines TRBV5-5 with TRBJ2-7; D is perhaps TRBD2 (7 bases). Germline loops: CDR1 SGHKS, CDR2 YYEKEE (reference sequence). V lost 1 base and J lost 2, with 10 bases in between. The CDR3 has 14 amino acids. CDR3 protein: CASSLTGTTYEQYF. The CDR3 nucleotides are TGTGCCAGCAGCTTGACAGGGACTACCTACGAGCAGTACTTC.

The rearrangement uses TRBV19 and TRBJ2-1, with D possibly matching TRBD2 (7 bases). Germline-derived CDR1 and CDR2 are LNHDA and SQIVND (reference sequence). V lost 7 bases, J lost 7 bases, and 14 bases lay in between. CDR3 size: 13 residues. CDR3 protein: CASTAGASNEQFF. The CDR3 nucleotides are TGTGCCAGTACGGCGGGGGCTTCTAATGAGCAGTTCTTC.

The V call is TRBV4-3, the J call TRBJ2-7, with TRBD2 matching over 10 bases. CDR3 length equals 15 residues. The junction had 6 bases not matched to a gene; V was cut back by 4 bases and J by 3 bases. Germline lookup yields CDR1 LGHNA and CDR2 YSLEER. The CDR3 region has the DNA TGCGCCAGCAGCCCAGCGGGAGGGGTAGGCTACGAGCAGTACTTC. Protein sequence: CASSPAGGVGYEQYF.

This chain joins TRBV27 and TRBJ2-1; 7 nucleotides align to TRBD2. There are 15 residues in the CDR3. Looked up from germline, CDR1 is MNHEY and CDR2 is SMNVEV (reference sequence). Trimming cost V 2 bases and J 3 bases; bases outside gene matches: 4. This chain's CDR3 is CASSLGAGIYNEQFF. The CDR3 nucleotides read TGTGCCAGCAGTTTAGGAGCGGGGATCTACAATGAGCAGTTCTTC.

The chain employs TRBV5-6 and TRBJ2-1; D perhaps matches TRBD2 (6 bases). The CDR3 length is 13 residues. Germline CDR1 SGHDT, CDR2 YYEEEE. V lost 4 bases and J 8 bases, leaving 13 bases between the germline ends. In nucleotides, the CDR3 is TGTGCCAGCAGCCTGCCAGGCGGGGATGAGCAGTTCTTC. This encodes CASSLPGGDEQFF.

J is TRBJ1-5 and V is TRBV27, with D uncertain. CDR3 length: 13 amino acids. The ends were cut back, 2 bases at V and 5 bases at J, with 7 bases in the middle. From germline, CDR1 is MNHEY and CDR2 SMNVEV (reference sequence). Written as DNA, the CDR3 is TGTGCCAGCAGTTTAATGTCCGATCAGCCCCAGCATTTT. Translation: CASSLMSDQPQHF.

The chain combines TRBV11-2 with TRBJ2-5, with 11 bases matching TRBD2. Trimming removed 3 bases from V and 5 bases from J; junction bases left unmatched: 5. The CDR3 has 15 amino acids. Germline-derived CDR1 and CDR2 are SGHAT and FQNNGV. CDR3 residues: CASSFGWTSGETQYF. DNA for the CDR3: TGTGCCAGCAGCTTTGGGTGGACTAGCGGGGAGACCCAGTACTTC.